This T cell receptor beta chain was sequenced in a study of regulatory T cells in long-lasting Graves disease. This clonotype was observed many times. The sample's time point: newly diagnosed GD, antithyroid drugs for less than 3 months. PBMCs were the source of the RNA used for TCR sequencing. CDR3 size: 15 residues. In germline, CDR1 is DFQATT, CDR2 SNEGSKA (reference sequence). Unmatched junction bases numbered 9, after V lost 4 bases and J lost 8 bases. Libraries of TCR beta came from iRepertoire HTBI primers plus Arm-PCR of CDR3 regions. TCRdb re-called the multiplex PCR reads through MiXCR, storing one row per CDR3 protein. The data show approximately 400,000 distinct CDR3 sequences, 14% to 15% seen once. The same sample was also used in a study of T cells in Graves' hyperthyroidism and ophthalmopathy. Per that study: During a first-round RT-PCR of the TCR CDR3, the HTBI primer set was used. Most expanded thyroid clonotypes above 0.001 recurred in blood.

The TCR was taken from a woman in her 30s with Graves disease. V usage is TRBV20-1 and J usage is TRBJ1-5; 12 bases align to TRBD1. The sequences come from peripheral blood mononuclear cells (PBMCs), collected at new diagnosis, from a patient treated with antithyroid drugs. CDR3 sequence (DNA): TGCAGTGCTACCCACGGGACAGGGGGCGAGGAGCCCCAGCATTTT. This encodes CSATHGTGGEEPQHF.